This T cell receptor (beta chain) emerged from a study of shared clonotypes between healthy human individuals. As for this clone: Its antigen is not known. With only one base between it and a far larger clone, this is likely a read error.

As processed by the authors: Filtering differed because ImmunoSEQ produced junction-only sequences that carried no quality scores. Sequencing used immunoSEQ multiplex PCR; TCRdb keeps in-frame clones, though not all of them. V and J calls and clone size are copied from that table; D and trimming were computed from the DNA. The sample lists about half a million clones, roughly three quarters occurring once. Donors, healthy HIV-negative adults, lacked recent acute infections or vaccinations. Notes on the study in general: Sequencing depth was predicted to influence how clonotypes are shared among donors.

The sequencing input was PBMCs. This clonotype was sampled from a middle-aged woman in good health. Some clones in this sample may be carry-over from other donors' samples.

Here the CDR3 reads CASSRDSAYNEQLF. The CDR3 nucleotides read TGTGCCAGCAGCCGCGACAGCGCTTACAATGAGCAGCTCTTC. The chain carries TRBV6-6 and TRBJ2-1; maybe TRBD1 (5 bases). There are 14 residues in the CDR3. Germline lookup yields CDR1 MNHNY and CDR2 SVGAGI (reference sequence).